These T cell receptor beta chains were read from a single sample in a study of blood T cell repertoires in COVID-19. TCRdb's table, derived via immunoSEQ multiplex PCR, lists solely in-frame clones and lacks some. This table has tens of thousands of clones, approximately 81% appearing once. The sample was peripheral blood. All receptors come from a man in his forties with acute or convalescent COVID-19. Each CDR3 is given with its conserved first and last residue. A D gene is named only where the DNA matches it firmly. Expanded clones get a size class; other rows say once, few or many, or leave the size out.

clone_size	v_call	d_call	j_call	cdr3_aa	cdr3_nt
few	TRBV6-4	TRBD1	TRBJ1-2	CASSDTGQGVGGYTF	TGTGCCAGCAGTGACACGGGACAGGGGGTCGGTGGCTACACCTTC
few	TRBV5-1	-	TRBJ1-2	CASSPGGSYGYTF	TGCGCCAGCAGCCCGGGAGGTAGTTATGGCTACACCTTC
-	TRBV6-4	-	TRBJ1-1	CASSARENTEAFF	TGTGCCAGCAGTGCCAGGGAGAACACTGAAGCTTTCTTT
-	TRBV4-3	TRBD2	TRBJ2-7	CASSQDGLAGAYEQYF	TGCGCCAGCAGCCAAGATGGACTAGCGGGGGCCTACGAGCAGTACTTC
few	TRBV5-1	-	TRBJ2-1	CASSGWGDNEQFF	TGCGCCAGCAGCGGGTGGGGGGACAATGAGCAGTTCTTC
-	TRBV6-4	-	TRBJ1-1	CASSDGGPNTEAFF	TGTGCCAGCAGTGACGGAGGGCCGAACACTGAAGCTTTCTTT
-	TRBV6-5	-	TRBJ1-2	CATGVEYGYTF	TGTGCCACAGGGGTTGAGTATGGCTACACCTTC
-	TRBV12-5	TRBD2	TRBJ2-5	CASGPGLREVGETQYF	TGTGCTAGTGGTCCGGGTCTGCGGGAGGTCGGGGAGACCCAGTACTTC
once	TRBV7-8	TRBD1	TRBJ1-6	CASSIDRVSPLHF	TGTGCCAGCAGCATAGACAGGGTTTCACCCCTCCACTTT
-	TRBV4-2	-	TRBJ2-7	CASSQSQYEQYF	TGTGCCAGCAGCCAAAGTCAGTACGAGCAGTACTTC
-	TRBV6-5	-	TRBJ1-2	CALAQEDRSGYTF	TGTGCCTTGGCCCAGGAGGACCGGTCTGGCTACACCTTC
-	TRBV10-3	-	TRBJ2-2	CAISRGDTGELFF	TGTGCCATCAGCAGGGGGGACACCGGGGAGCTGTTTTTT
-	TRBV2	TRBD1	TRBJ1-1	CASSETGVGNTEAFF	TGTGCCAGCAGTGAGACAGGGGTGGGGAACACTGAAGCTTTCTTT